This paragraph reports one TCR beta chain. Time point of the sample: patch test 3, about 24 weeks after DPC sensitization. Treatment denoted: therapeutic diphenylcyclopropenone sensitization with weekly scalp DPC. The data originate from a study of human T cells and chemical hapten exposure. Study overall: Weekly diphenylcyclopropenone doses were given to patients' scalps across the roughly 25-week study.

MiXCR, applied by TCRdb to the RACE reads, yields one record per CDR3 protein. The profile covers 85,000 to 100,000 distinct CDR3 sequences, with 25% to 30% appearing a single time and 10% taken by the ten largest. CDR3 length: 15 amino acids. Between the trimmed V and J ends, which lost 5 bases and 0 bases, there was a span of 12 bases. This chain joins TRBV12-3 or TRBV12-4 and TRBJ2-3; D possibly corresponds to TRBD1 (5 bases). This receptor was obtained from a man aged 40-49 years with alopecia areata. Some clones in this sample may be carry-over from other donors' samples. The source material was whole blood, sampled in connection with sensitization to the hapten diphenylcyclopropenone (DPC). This chain's CDR3 is CASSGTGMSTDTQYF. CDR3 bases: TGTGCCAGCAGTGGTACAGGAATGAGCACAGATACGCAGTATTTT.